This is a list of T cell receptor beta chains from one sample in a study of T cell changes during pregnancy in multiple sclerosis. This table comes from immunoSEQ multiplex PCR, and its TCRdb copy is limited to in-frame clones, with some not included. The data hold about 110,000 clones, with about 90% observed a single time. Here the sequenced sample was peripheral blood, taken before pregnancy. The receptors derive from a female donor with multiple sclerosis, enrolled in a pregnancy study. Each CDR3 is given with its conserved first and last residue. D genes are given only for firm matches.

j_call,v_call,d_call,cdr3_nt,cdr3_aa
TRBJ1-1,TRBV10-3,-,TGTGCCATCAGTGAATCAAGACAGATACCAACTGAAGCTTTCTTT,CAISESRQIPTEAFF
TRBJ1-3,TRBV15,-,TGTGCCACCAGCAGAGATCGTCCATCAGGCTCTGGAAACACCATATATTTT,CATSRDRPSGSGNTIYF
TRBJ2-1,TRBV25-1,-,TGTGCCAGCAGTGAATTTCGGGTGGGTTCGGATGAGCAGTTCTTC,CASSEFRVGSDEQFF
TRBJ2-5,TRBV30,TRBD2,TGTGCCTGGAGTGTTATGCAGGGTGGACTAGCCCAAGAGACCCAGTACTTC,CAWSVMQGGLAQETQYF
TRBJ1-1,TRBV7-2,TRBD1,TGTGCCAGCAGCTTAGCGTGGACAGGGCACGGGAACACTGAAGCTTTCTTT,CASSLAWTGHGNTEAFF
TRBJ2-7,TRBV10-3,TRBD2,TGTGCCATCAGCCTTTCTAGCGGGAACGCCTACGAGCAGTACTTC,CAISLSSGNAYEQYF
TRBJ1-2,TRBV27,-,TGTGCCACCCGCGGGGGGGGGTACTATGGCTACACCTTC,CATRGGGYYGYTF
TRBJ2-7,TRBV5-1,TRBD2,TGCGCCAGCAGCGGGGGGACTAGCGGGGTAATTTACTTC,CASSGGTSGVIYF
TRBJ1-5,TRBV27,TRBD1,TGTGCCAGCAGTTCACAGGGGCCGGGGCAGCCCCAGCATTTT,CASSSQGPGQPQHF
TRBJ1-2,TRBV11-3,TRBD1,TGTGCCAGCAGCGGTACAGGGGGCGCGGACTATGGCTACACCTTC,CASSGTGGADYGYTF
TRBJ2-1,TRBV7-3,TRBD2,TGTGCCAGCAGCTTAGCGGGGGGGTACAATGAGCAGTTCTTC,CASSLAGGYNEQFF